This T cell receptor (beta chain) was identified in a study of CD8+ T cells in alopecia areata. Notes on the study in general: Affected lesional scalp, above all in alopecia totalis/universalis, was more clonal than normal scalp. Scalp sample data also include resident alphabeta T cells from normal skin. TCR sharing across patients was less clear than in mice, possibly HLA-related.

On this clone itself: Its antigen is not known.

RNA extraction and reverse transcription yielded cDNA as sequencing template. The repertoire was sequenced with immunoSEQ multiplex PCR; TCRdb's copy has only in-frame clones and lacks some. Counted here are some 100,000 clones, around 61% occurring once; the ten biggest clones make up approximately 2.6%. PBMCs yielded sorted CD4+ and CD8+ T cells. Germline V CDR1 and CDR2: SGHRS, YFSETQ. The CDR3 runs to 13 residues. Trimming at V came to 4 bases and at J to 8 bases, leaving 4 bases not matched to a gene. This receptor was obtained from a human donor in good health. The chain combines TRBV5-1 with TRBJ2-2; 8 bases match TRBD1. The sequenced sample was CD4+ T cells sorted from blood. The CDR3 sequence: CASSLQGAGELFF. The CDR3 DNA is TGCGCCAGCAGCCTGCAGGGGGCAGGGGAGCTGTTTTTT. The whole variable domain, filled in from reference TRBV5-1 and TRBJ2-2, reads KAGVTQTPRYLIKTRGQQVTLSCSPISGHRSVSWYQQTPGQGLQFLFEYFSETQRNKGNFPGRFSGRQFSNSRSEMNVSTLELGDSALYLCASSLQGAGELFFGEGSRLTVL.